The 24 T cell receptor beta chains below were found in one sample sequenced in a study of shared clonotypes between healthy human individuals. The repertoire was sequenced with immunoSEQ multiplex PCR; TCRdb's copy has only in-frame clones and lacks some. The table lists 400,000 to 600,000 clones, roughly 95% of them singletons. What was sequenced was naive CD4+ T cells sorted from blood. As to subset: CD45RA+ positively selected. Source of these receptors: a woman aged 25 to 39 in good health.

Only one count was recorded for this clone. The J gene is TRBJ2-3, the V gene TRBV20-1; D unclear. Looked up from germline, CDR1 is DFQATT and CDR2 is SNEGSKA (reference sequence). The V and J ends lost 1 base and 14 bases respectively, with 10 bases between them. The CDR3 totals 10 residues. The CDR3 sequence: CSARVTNRYF. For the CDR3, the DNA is TGCAGTGCTAGAGTCACGAACCGGTATTTT.

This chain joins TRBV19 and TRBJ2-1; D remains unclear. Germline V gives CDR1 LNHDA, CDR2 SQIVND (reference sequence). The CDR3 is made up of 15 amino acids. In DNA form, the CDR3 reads TGTGCTACCGCCGTAACAGTGGTAAAGCACAATGAGCAGTTCTTC. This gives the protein CATAVTVVKHNEQFF.

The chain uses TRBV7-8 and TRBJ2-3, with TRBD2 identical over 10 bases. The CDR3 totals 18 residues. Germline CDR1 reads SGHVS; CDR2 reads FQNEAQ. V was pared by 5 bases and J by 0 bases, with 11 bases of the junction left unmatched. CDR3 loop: CASSTKGTSVLSTDTQYF. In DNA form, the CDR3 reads TGTGCCAGCAGCACCAAAGGGACTAGCGTACTTAGCACAGATACGCAGTATTTT.

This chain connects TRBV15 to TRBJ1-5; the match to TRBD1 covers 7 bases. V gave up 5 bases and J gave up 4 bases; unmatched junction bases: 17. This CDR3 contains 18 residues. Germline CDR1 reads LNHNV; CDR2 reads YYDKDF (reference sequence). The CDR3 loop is CATSPTNKGQWVNQPQHF. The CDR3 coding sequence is TGTGCCACCAGCCCAACGAACAAGGGACAGTGGGTAAATCAGCCCCAGCATTTT.

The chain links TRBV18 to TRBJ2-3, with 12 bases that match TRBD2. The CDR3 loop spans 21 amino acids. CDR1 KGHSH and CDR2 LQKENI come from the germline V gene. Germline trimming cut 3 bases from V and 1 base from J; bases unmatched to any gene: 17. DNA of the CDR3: TGTGCCAGCTCACCCCTTCCCCGACTAGCGGGAGACCCCTATGGCACAGATACGCAGTATTTT. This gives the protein CASSPLPRLAGDPYGTDTQYF.

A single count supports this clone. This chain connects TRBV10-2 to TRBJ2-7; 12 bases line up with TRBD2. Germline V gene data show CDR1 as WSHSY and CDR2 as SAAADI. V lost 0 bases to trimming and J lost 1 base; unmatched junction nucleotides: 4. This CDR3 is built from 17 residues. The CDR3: CASSESGTSGWSYEQYF. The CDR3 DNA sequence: TGCGCCAGCAGTGAGTCCGGGACTAGCGGGTGGTCCTACGAGCAGTACTTC.

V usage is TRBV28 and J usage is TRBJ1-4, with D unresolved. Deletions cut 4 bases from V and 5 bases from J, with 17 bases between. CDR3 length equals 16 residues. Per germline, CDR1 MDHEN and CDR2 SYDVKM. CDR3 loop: CASSSILDGSNEKLFF. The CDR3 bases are TGTGCCAGCAGTTCCATATTGGACGGTTCAAATGAAAAACTGTTTTTT.

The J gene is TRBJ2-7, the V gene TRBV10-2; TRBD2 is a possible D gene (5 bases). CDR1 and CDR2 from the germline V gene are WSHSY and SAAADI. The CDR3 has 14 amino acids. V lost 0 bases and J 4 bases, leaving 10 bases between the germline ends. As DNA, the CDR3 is TGCGCCAGCAGTGAGTCGACTACCGAATACGAGCAGTACTTC. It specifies CASSESTTEYEQYF.

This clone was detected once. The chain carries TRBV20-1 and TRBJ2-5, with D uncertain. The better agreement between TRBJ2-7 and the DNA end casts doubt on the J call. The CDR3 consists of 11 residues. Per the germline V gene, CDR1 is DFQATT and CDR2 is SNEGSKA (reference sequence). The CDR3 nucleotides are TGCAGTGCTACCTCCCTCTACGAGCAGTACTTC. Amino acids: CSATSLYEQYF.

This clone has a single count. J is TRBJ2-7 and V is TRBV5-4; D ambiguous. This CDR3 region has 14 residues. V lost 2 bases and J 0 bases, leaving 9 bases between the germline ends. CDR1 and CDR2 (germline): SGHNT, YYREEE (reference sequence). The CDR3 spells CASSLEAISYEQYF. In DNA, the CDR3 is TGTGCCAGCAGCTTAGAGGCGATCTCCTACGAGCAGTACTTC.

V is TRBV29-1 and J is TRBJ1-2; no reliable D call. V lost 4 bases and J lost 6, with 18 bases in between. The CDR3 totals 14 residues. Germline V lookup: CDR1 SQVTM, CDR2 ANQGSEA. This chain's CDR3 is CSVGSRQAMHGYTF. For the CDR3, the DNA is TGCAGCGTTGGAAGTAGGCAGGCAATGCATGGCTACACCTTC.

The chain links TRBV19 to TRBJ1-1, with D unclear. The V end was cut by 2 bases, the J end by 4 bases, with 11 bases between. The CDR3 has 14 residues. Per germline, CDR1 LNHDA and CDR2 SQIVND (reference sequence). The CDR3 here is CASSIQFARTEAFF. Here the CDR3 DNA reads TGTGCCAGTAGTATACAGTTTGCTCGCACTGAAGCTTTCTTT.

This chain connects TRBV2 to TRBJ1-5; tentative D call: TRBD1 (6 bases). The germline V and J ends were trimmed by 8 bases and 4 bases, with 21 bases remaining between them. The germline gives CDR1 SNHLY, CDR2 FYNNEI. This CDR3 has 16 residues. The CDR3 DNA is TGTGCCAGCGGCCAGGAGTCGCTGGGGGCGAATCAGCCCCAGCATTTT. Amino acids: CASGQESLGANQPQHF.

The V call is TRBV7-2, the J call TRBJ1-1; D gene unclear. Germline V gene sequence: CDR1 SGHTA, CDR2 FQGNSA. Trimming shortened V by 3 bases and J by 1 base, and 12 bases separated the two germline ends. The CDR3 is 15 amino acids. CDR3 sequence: CASSFMGSPNTEAFF. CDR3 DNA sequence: TGTGCCAGCAGCTTTATGGGCTCGCCGAACACTGAAGCTTTCTTT. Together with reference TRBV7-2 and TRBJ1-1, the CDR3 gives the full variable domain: GAGVSQSPSNKVTEKGKDVELRCDPISGHTALYWYRQSLGQGLEFLIYFQGNSAPDKSGLPSDRFSAERTGGSVSTLTIQRTQQEDSAVYLCASSFMGSPNTEAFFGQGTRLTVV.

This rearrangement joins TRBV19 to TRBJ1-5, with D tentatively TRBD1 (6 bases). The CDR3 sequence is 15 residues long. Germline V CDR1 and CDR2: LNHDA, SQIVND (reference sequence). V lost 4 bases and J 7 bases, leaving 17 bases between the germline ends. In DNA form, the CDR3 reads TGTGCCAGTAGTAGCAACGGGGGGGCCGGGCAGCCCCAGCATTTT. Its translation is CASSSNGGAGQPQHF.

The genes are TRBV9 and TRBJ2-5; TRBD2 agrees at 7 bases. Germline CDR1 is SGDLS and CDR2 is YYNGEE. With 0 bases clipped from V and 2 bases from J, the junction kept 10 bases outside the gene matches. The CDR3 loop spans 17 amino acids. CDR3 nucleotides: TGTGCCAGCAGCGTAGATGGAACTAGCGTAATACAAGAGACCCAGTACTTC. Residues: CASSVDGTSVIQETQYF.

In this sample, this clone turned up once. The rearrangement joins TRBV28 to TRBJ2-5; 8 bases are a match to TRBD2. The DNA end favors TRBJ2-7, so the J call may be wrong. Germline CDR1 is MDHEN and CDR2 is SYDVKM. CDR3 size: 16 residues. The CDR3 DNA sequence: TGTGCCAGCAGTTCCTCTAGCGGGTCTCCCTCCTACGAGCAGTACTTC. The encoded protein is CASSSSSGSPSYEQYF.

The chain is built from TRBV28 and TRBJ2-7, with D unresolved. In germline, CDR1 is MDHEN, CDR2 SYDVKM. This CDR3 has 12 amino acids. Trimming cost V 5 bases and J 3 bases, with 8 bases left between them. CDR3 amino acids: CASSPTHYEQYF. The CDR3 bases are TGTGCCAGCAGTCCCACCCACTACGAGCAGTACTTC.

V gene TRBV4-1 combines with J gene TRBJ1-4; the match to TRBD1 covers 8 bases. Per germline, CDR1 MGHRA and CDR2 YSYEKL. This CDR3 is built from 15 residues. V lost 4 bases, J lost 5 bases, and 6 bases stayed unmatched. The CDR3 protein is CASSRTGTGNEKLFF. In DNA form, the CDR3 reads TGCGCCAGCAGCCGAACCGGGACAGGCAATGAAAAACTGTTTTTT.

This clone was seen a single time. CDR3 bases: TGTGCCAGCAGCCAAAAGGGACAGGGGACCCACGAGCAGTACTTC. Amino acid sequence: CASSQKGQGTHEQYF. This rearrangement joins TRBV4-2 to TRBJ2-7; 10 nucleotides agree with TRBD1. The CDR3 consists of 15 residues. The germline CDR1 and CDR2 sequences are LGHNA and YNFKEQ. V lost 2 bases and J lost 5; bases outside the gene matches: 6.

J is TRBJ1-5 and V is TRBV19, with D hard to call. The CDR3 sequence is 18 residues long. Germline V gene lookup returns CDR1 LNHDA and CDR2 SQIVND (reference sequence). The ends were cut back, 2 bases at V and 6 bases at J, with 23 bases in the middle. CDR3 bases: TGTGCCAGTAGTATATACCCCTCAGGAGAGGGTGCCGTTCAGCCCCAGCATTTT. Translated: CASSIYPSGEGAVQPQHF.

The CDR3 sequence: CASSLGVAARYEQYF. CDR3 nucleotides: TGTGCCAGCAGCTTAGGGGTAGCGGCTCGCTACGAGCAGTACTTC. The V call is TRBV7-9, the J call TRBJ2-7, with a weak D call TRBD2 (6 bases). V lost 1 base and J lost 3, with 13 bases in between. The germline CDR1 and CDR2 sequences are SEHNR and FQNEAQ (reference sequence). This CDR3 contains 15 residues.

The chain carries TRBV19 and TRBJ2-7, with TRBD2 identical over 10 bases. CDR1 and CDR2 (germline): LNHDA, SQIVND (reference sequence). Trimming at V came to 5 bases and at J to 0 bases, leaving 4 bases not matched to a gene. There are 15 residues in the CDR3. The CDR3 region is CASSAWTSGSYEQYF. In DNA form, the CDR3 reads TGTGCCAGTAGTGCCTGGACTAGCGGCTCCTACGAGCAGTACTTC.

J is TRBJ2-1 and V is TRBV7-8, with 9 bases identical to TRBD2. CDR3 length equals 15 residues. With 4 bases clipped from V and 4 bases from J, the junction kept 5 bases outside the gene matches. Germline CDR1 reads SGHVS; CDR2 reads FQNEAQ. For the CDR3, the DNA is TGTGCCAGCAGCTCCATTAGCGGGAGTTACAATGAGCAGTTCTTC. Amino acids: CASSSISGSYNEQFF.